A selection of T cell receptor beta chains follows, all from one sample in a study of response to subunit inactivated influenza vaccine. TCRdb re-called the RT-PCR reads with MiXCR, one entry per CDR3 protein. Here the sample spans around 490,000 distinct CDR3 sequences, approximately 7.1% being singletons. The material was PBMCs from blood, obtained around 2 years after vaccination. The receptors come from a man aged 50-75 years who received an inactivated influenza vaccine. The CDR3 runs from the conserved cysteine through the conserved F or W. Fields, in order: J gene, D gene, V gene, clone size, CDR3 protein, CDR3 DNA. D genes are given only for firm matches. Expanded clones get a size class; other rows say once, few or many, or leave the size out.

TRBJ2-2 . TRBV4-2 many CASSQDLPQAGTGELFF TGTGCCAGCAGCCAAGATCTGCCCCAGGCGGGCACCGGGGAGCTGTTTTTT
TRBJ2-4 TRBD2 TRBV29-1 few CSARGGGPGDIQYF TGCAGCGCCCGCGGGGGGGGGCCGGGGGACATTCAGTACTTC
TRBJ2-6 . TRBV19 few CASSGRTLNGANVLTF TGTGCCAGTAGTGGACGGACTCTGAATGGGGCCAACGTCCTGACTTTC
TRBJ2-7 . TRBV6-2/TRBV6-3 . CASSGPRQGDGYEQYF TGTGCCAGCAGTGGTCCCCGGCAGGGTGATGGATACGAGCAGTACTTC
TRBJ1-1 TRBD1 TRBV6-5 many CASSYFPGGASEAFF TGTGCCAGCAGTTACTTTCCAGGGGGAGCTTCTGAAGCTTTCTTT
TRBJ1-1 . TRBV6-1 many CASRRMNTEAFF TGTGCCAGCCGGAGGATGAACACTGAAGCTTTCTTT
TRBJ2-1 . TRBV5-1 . CASRSSGPQFF TGCGCCAGCAGGTCGTCCGGGCCGCAGTTCTTC
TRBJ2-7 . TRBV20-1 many CSARNIQQGRAEQYF TGCAGTGCTAGAAATATACAACAGGGTCGAGCCGAGCAGTACTTC
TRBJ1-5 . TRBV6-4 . CASSETGGVGPQHF TGTGCCAGCAGTGAGACGGGGGGCGTCGGGCCCCAGCATTTT
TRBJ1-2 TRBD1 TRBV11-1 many CASSYGTDYGYTF TGTGCCAGCAGTTACGGGACAGACTATGGCTACACCTTC